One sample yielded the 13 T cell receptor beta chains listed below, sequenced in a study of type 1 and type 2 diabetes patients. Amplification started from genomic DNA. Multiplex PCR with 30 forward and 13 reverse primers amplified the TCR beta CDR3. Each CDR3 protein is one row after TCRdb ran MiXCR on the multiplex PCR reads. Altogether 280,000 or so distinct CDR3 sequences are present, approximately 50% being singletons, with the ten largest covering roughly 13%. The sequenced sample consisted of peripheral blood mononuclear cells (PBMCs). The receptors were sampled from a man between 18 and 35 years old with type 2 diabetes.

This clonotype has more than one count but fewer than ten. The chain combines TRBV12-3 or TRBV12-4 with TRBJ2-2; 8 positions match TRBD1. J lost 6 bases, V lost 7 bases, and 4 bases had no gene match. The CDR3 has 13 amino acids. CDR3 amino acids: CASNRQGPGELFF. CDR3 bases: TGTGCCAGCAATCGACAGGGGCCCGGGGAGCTGTTTTTT.

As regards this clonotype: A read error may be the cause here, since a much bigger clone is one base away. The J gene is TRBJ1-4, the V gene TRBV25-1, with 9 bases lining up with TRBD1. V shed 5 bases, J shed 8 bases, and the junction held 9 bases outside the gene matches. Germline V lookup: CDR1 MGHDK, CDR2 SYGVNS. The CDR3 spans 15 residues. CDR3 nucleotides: TGTGCCAGCAGTCCACCGGGACAGGGCGGAGAAAAACTGTTTTTT. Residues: CASSPPGQGGEKLFF.

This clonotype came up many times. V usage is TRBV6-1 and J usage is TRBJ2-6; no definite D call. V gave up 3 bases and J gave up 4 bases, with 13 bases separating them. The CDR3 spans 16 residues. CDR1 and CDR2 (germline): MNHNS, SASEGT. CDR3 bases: TGTGCCAGCAGTGATCTTAGTGGGTCCGGGGCCAACGTCCTGACTTTC. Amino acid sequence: CASSDLSGSGANVLTF.

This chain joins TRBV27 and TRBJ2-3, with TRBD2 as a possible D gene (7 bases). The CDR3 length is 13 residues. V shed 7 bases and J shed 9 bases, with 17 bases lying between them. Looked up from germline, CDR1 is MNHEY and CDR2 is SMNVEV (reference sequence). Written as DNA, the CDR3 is TGTGCCAGCACCAGCGGGACAAGTCGGACGCAGTATTTT. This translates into CASTSGTSRTQYF.

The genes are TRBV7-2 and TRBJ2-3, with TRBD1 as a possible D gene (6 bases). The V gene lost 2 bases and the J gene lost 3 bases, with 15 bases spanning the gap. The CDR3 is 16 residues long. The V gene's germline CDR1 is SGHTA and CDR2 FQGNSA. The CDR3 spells CASSLSSGVGTDTQYF. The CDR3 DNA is TGTGCCAGCAGCTTATCGTCAGGGGTTGGGACAGATACGCAGTATTTT.

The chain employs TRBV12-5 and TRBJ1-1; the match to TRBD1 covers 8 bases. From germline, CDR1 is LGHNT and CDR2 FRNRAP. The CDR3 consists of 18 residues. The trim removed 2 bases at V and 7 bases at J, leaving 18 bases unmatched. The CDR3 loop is CASGLRVGQGQLNLEAFF. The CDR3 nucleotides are TGTGCTAGTGGTTTGAGGGTTGGACAGGGACAACTGAACCTTGAAGCTTTCTTT.

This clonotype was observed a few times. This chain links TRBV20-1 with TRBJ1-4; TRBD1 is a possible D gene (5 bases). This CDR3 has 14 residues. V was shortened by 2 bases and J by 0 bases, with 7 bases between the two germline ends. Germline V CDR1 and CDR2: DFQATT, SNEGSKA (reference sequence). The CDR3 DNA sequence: TGCAGTGCTAGAACGGGACCAACTAATGAAAAACTGTTTTTT. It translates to CSARTGPTNEKLFF.

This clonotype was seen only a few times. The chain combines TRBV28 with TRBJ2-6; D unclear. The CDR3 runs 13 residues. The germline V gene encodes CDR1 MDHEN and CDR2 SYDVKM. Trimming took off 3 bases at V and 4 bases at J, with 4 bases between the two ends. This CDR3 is CASSLVGANVLTF. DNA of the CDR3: TGTGCCAGCAGTTTGGTCGGGGCCAACGTCCTGACTTTC. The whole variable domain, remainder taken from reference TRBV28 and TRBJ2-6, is DVKVTQSSRYLVKRTGEKVFLECVQDMDHENMFWYRQDPGLGLRLIYFSYDVKMKEKGDIPEGYSVSREKKERFSLILESASTNQTSMYLCASSLVGANVLTFGAGSRLTVL.

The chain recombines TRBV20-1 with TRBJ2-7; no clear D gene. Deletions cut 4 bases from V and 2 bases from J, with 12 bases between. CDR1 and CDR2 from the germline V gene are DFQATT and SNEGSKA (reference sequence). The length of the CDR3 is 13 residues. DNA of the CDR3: TGCAGTGCTATTGACCCCATCCCCTACGAGCAGTACTTC. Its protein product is CSAIDPIPYEQYF.

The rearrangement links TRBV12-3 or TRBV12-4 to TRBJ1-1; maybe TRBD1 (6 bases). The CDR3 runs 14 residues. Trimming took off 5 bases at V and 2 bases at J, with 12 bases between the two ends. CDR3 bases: TGTGCCAGCAGTAAACAGGGCTCCAACACTGAAGCTTTCTTT. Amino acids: CASSKQGSNTEAFF.

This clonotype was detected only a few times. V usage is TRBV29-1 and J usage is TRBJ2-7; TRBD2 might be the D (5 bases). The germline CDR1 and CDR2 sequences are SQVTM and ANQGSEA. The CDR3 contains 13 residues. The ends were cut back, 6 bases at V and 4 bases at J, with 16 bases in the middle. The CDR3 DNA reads TGCAGCGTCCTACTAGGACCTCAGTACGAGCAGTACTTC. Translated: CSVLLGPQYEQYF.

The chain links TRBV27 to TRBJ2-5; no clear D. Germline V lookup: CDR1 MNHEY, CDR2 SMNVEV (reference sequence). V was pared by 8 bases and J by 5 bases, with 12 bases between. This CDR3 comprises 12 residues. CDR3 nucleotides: TGTGCCAGCGCCTCAAACGGGGAGACCCAGTACTTC. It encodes CASASNGETQYF.

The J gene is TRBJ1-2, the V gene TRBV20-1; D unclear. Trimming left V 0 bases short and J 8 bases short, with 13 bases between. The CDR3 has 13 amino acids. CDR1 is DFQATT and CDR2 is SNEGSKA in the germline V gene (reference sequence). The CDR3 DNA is TGCAGTGCTAGAGATGCCCTCGATGGAGGCTACACCTTC. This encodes CSARDALDGGYTF.